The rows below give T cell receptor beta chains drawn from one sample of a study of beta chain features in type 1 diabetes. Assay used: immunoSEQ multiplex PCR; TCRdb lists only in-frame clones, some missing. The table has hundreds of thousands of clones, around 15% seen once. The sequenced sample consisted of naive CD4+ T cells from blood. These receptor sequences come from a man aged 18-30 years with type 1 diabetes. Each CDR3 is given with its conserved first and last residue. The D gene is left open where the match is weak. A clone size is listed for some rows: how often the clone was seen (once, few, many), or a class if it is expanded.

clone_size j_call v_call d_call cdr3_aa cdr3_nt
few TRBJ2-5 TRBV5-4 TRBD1 CAGSGQGGQETQYF TGTGCCGGGTCGGGACAGGGAGGTCAAGAGACCCAGTACTTC
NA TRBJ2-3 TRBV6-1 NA CASSEAWGTDTQYF TGTGCCAGCAGTGAAGCGTGGGGCACAGATACGCAGTATTTT
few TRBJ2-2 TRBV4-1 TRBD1 CASSRWTGPFSGELFF TGCGCCAGCAGCCGCTGGACAGGGCCCTTTTCCGGGGAGCTGTTTTTT
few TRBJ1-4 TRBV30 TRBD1 CAWRGLTGVNEKLFF TGTGCCTGGAGGGGACTAACAGGGGTAAACGAAAAACTGTTTTTT
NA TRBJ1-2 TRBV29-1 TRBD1 CSGYPTTGSYGYTF TGCAGCGGTTACCCAACGACAGGGTCCTATGGCTACACCTTC
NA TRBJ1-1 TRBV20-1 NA CSAAQGTEAFF TGCAGTGCTGCCCAGGGAACTGAAGCTTTCTTT
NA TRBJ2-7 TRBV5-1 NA CASSFEGVGQYF TGCGCCAGCAGCTTTGAGGGCGTTGGGCAGTACTTC
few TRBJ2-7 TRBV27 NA CASSGGSYEQYF TGTGCCAGCAGTGGGGGGTCCTACGAGCAGTACTTC
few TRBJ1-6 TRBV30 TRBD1 CAWSPTTGVNSPLHF TGTGCCTGGAGTCCTACGACAGGGGTAAATTCACCCCTCCACTTT
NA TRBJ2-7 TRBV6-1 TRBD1 CASRLGTGSSYEQYF TGTGCCAGCCGCCTCGGGACAGGGAGTTCCTACGAGCAGTACTTC
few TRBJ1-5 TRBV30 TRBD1 CAWKDNRGNQPQHF TGTGCCTGGAAAGATAACAGGGGAAATCAGCCCCAGCATTTT
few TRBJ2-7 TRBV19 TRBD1 CASSSGQGFGEQYF TGTGCCAGTAGTTCGGGACAGGGTTTCGGTGAGCAGTACTTC
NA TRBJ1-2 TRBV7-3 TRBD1 CASSLGQHNYGYTF TGTGCCAGCAGCTTGGGACAGCATAACTATGGCTACACCTTC
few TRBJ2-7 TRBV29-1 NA CSVTLRGDSYEQYF TGCAGCGTAACCCTTAGGGGGGATTCCTACGAGCAGTACTTC
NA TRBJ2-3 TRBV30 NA CAWGGGTDTQYF TGTGCCTGGGGAGGGGGAACAGATACGCAGTATTTT
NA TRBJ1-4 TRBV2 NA CASSEQGEKLFF TGTGCCAGCAGTGAACAGGGGGAAAAACTGTTTTTT
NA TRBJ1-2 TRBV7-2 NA CASSPSRRRSGYTF TGTGCCAGCAGCCCGAGTCGAAGGAGGAGTGGCTACACCTTC
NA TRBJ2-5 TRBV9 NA CASSPSLEETQYF TGTGCCAGCAGCCCCTCACTAGAGGAGACCCAGTACTTC
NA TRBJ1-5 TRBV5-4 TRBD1 CASSLDRGDQPQHF TGTGCCAGCAGCCTCGACAGGGGTGATCAGCCCCAGCATTTT
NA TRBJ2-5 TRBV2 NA CASSENRGGGETQYF TGTGCCAGCAGTGAAAATCGCGGAGGGGGAGAGACCCAGTACTTC
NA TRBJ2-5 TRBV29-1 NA CSSGARGETQYF TGCAGCTCGGGCGCAAGGGGAGAGACCCAGTACTTC
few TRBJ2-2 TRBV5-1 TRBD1 CASSPVTGGATGELFF TGCGCCAGCAGCCCCGTGACAGGGGGCGCGACCGGGGAGCTGTTTTTT
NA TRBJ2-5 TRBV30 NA CAWTASQETQYF TGTGCCTGGACAGCGAGCCAAGAGACCCAGTACTTC
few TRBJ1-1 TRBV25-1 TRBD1 CASSGGQGGATEAFF TGTGCCAGCAGTGGCGGACAGGGGGGGGCAACTGAAGCTTTCTTT
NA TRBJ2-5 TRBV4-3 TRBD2 CASSQQVGGGETQYF TGCGCCAGCAGCCAACAGGTCGGCGGGGGAGAGACCCAGTACTTC
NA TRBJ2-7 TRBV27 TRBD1 CASSFGRQGAGEQYF TGTGCCAGCAGTTTCGGTCGGCAGGGGGCGGGGGAGCAGTACTTC
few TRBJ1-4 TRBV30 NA CAWSAKGLREKLFF TGTGCCTGGAGTGCCAAGGGATTACGGGAAAAACTGTTTTTT
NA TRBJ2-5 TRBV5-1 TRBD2 CASSLRASGHQETQYF TGCGCCAGCAGCTTGCGGGCTAGCGGGCACCAAGAGACCCAGTACTTC
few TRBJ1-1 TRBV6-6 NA CASSYSGATEAFF TGTGCCAGCAGTTACTCCGGGGCCACTGAAGCTTTCTTT
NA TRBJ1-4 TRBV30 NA CASTELRTALIATNEKLFF TGTGCCTCGACGGAACTACGGACAGCACTAATTGCAACTAATGAAAAACTGTTTTTT
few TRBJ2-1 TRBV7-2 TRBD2 CASSLSGGYNEQFF TGTGCCAGCAGCTTATCCGGGGGGTACAATGAGCAGTTCTTC
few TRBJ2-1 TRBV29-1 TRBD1 CSAKGQVEGNEQFF TGCAGCGCCAAGGGACAGGTCGAGGGAAATGAGCAGTTCTTC
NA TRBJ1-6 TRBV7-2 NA CASSLGTPNNSPLHF TGTGCCAGCAGCTTAGGGACACCCAATAATTCACCCCTCCACTTT
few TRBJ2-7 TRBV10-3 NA CAIRTGLGDYEQYF TGTGCCATCAGGACAGGACTTGGGGATTACGAGCAGTACTTC
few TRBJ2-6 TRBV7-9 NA CASSQFQDGWSSGANVLTF TGTGCCAGCAGTCAATTCCAGGACGGTTGGAGCTCTGGGGCCAACGTCCTGACTTTC